This T cell receptor (beta chain) was found in a study of cytomegalovirus exposure and HLA in healthy donors. Whole-study context: Most donors, 81% of more than 300 genotyped, fell in the Caucasian-associated ancestry cluster. Whole-study results and caveats: Previously analyzed data showed that most TCR beta V segments were productive at a frequency of about 90% or about 30%. Available immune exposure information covered CMV serostatus only.

This clone came up once. Its specificity is not known. The PCR contained 60 Vbeta and 13 Jbeta primers. Sequencing used immunoSEQ multiplex PCR; TCRdb keeps in-frame clones, though not all of them. The top ten clones hold around 9.1% of a sample with around 96,000 clones, about 75% of them seen once. Trimming cost V 7 bases and J 1 base, with 16 bases left between them. Germline V gene data show CDR1 as SGDLS and CDR2 as YYNGEE. The CDR3 is made up of 15 amino acids. This clonotype was obtained from a young man in good health and CMV-seropositive. The V and J genes are TRBV9 and TRBJ2-3, with D maybe TRBD2 (7 bases). Sequenced input: PBMCs. CDR3 nucleotide sequence: TGTGCCAGCGCTAGGGGGGACTATGGCACAGATACGCAGTATTTT. Protein product: CASARGDYGTDTQYF.